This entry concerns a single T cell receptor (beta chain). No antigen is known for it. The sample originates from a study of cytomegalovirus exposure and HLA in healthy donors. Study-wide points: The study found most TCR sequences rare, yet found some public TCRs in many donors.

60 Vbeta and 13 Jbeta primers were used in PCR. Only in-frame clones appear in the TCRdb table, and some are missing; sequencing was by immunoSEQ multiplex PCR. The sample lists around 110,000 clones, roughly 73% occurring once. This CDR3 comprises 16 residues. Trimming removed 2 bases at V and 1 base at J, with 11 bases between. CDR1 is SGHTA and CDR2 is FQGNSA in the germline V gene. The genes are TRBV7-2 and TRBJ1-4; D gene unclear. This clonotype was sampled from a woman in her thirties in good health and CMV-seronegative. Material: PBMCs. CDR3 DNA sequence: TGTGCCAGCAGCTTATGGTTTCGCGGAACTAATGAAAAACTGTTTTTT. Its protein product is CASSLWFRGTNEKLFF.